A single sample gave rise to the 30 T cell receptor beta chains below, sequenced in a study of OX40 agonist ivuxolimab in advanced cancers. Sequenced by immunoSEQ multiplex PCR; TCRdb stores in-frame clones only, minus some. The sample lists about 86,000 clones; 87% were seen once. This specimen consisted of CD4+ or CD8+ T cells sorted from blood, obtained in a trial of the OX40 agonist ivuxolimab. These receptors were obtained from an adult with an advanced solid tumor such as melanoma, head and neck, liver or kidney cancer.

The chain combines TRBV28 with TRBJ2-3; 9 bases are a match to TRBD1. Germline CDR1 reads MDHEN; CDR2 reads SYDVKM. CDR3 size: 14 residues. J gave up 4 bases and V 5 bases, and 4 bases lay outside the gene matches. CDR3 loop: CASSTGGSSDTQYF. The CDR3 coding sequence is TGTGCCAGCAGTACAGGGGGCTCCTCAGATACGCAGTATTTT.

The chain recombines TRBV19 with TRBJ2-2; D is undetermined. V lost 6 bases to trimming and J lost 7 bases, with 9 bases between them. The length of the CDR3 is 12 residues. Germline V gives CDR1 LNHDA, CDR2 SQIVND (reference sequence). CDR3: CASRGNYGELFF. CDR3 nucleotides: TGTGCCAGTAGGGGGAATTACGGGGAGCTGTTTTTT.

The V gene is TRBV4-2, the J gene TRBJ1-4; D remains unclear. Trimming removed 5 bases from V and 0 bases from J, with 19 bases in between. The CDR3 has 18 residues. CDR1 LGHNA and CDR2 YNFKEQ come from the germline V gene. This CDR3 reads CASSLVAGGVTTNEKLFF. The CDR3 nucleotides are TGTGCCAGCAGCTTAGTCGCCGGCGGCGTTACAACTAATGAAAAACTGTTTTTT.

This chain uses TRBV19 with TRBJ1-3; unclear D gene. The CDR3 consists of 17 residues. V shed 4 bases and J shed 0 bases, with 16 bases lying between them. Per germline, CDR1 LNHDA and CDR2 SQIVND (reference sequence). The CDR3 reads CASSTPGRLSSGNTIYF. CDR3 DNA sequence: TGTGCCAGTAGTACCCCCGGGAGGCTAAGCTCTGGAAACACCATATATTTT.

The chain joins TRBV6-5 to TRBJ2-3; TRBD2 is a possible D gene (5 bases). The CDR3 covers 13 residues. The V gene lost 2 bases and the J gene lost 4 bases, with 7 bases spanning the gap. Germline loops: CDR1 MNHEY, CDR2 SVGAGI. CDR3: CASSYGESDTQYF. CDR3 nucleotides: TGTGCCAGCAGTTACGGGGAGTCAGATACGCAGTATTTT.

CDR3 sequence (DNA): TGTGCCAGCAGCTCAGATAGCGGGAGTTACGAGCAGTACTTC. Its protein product is CASSSDSGSYEQYF. The chain links TRBV11-2 to TRBJ2-7; TRBD2 agrees at 9 bases. The J segment lost 4 bases and the V segment lost 4 bases, leaving 5 bases of the junction unmatched. Germline V gene data show CDR1 as SGHAT and CDR2 as FQNNGV. CDR3 length: 14 amino acids.

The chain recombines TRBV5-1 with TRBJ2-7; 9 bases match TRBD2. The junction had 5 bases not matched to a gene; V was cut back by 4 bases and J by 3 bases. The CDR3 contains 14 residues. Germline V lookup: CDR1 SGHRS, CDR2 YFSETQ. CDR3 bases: TGCGCCAGCAGCCGACTAGCGGAGAACTACGAGCAGTACTTC. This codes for CASSRLAENYEQYF.

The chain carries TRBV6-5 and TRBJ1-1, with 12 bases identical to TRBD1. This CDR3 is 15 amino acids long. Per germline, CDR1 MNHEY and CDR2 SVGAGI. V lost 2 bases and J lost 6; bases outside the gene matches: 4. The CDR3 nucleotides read TGTGCCAGCAGTTACAAAGGGACAGGGGGCTCTGAAGCTTTCTTT. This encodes CASSYKGTGGSEAFF.

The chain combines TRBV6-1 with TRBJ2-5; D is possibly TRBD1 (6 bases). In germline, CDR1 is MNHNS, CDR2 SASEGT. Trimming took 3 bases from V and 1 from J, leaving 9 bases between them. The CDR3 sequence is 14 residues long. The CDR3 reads CASSDWGPQETQYF. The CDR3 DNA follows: TGTGCCAGCAGTGATTGGGGGCCCCAAGAGACCCAGTACTTC.

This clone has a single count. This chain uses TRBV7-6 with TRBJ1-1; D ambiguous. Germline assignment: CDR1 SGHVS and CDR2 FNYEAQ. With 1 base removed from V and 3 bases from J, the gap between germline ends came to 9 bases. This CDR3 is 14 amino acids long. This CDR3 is CASSLDYRDTEAFF. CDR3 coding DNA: TGTGCCAGCAGCTTAGATTATAGGGACACTGAAGCTTTCTTT.

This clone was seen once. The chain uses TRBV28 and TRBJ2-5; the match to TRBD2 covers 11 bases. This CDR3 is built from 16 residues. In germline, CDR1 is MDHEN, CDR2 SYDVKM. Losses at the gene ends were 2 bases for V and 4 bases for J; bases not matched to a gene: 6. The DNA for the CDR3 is TGTGCCAGCAGTTTAGCCCGACTAGCGGGACCAGAGACCCAGTACTTC. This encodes CASSLARLAGPETQYF. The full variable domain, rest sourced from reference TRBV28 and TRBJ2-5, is DVKVTQSSRYLVKRTGEKVFLECVQDMDHENMFWYRQDPGLGLRLIYFSYDVKMKEKGDIPEGYSVSREKKERFSLILESASTNQTSMYLCASSLARLAGPETQYFGPGTRLLVL.

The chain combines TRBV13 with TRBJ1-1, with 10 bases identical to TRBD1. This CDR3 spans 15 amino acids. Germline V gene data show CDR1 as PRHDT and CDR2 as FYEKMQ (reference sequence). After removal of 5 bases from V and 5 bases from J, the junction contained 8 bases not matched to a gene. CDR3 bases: TGTGCCAGCAGCCTGACCGGGACAGGGGATACTGAAGCTTTCTTT. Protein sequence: CASSLTGTGDTEAFF.

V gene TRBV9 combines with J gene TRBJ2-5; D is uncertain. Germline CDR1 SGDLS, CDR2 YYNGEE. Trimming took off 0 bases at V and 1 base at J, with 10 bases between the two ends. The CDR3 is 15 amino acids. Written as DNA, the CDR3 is TGTGCCAGCAGCGTAGCTCTGGCAGGCCAAGAGACCCAGTACTTC. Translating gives CASSVALAGQETQYF.

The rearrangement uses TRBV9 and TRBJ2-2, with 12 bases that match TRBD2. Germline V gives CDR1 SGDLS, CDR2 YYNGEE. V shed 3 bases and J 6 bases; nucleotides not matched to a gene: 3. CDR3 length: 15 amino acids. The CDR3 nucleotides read TGTGCCAGCAGCGAACTAGCGGGGGGATCCGGGGAGCTGTTTTTT. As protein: CASSELAGGSGELFF. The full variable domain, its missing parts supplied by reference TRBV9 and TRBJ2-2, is DSGVTQTPKHLITATGQRVTLRCSPRSGDLSVYWYQQSLDQGLQFLIQYYNGEERAKGNILERFSAQQFPDLHSELNLSSLELGDSALYFCASSELAGGSGELFFGEGSRLTVL.

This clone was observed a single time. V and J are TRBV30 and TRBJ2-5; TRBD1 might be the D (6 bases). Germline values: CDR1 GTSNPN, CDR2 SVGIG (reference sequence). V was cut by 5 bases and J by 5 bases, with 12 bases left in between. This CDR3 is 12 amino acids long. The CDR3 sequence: CAWGDNLETQYF. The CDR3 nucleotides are TGTGCCTGGGGGGACAATCTGGAGACCCAGTACTTC.

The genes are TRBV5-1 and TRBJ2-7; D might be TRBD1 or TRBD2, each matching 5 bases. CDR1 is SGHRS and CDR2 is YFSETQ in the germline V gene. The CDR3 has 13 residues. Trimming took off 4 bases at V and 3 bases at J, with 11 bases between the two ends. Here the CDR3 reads CASSRGTDYEQYF. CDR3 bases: TGCGCCAGCAGCCGTGGGACCGACTACGAGCAGTACTTC.

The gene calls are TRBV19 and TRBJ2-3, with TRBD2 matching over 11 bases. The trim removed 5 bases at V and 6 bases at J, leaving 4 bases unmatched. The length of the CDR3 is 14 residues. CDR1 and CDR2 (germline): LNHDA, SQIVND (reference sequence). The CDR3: CASSRSGRADTQYF. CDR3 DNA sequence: TGTGCCAGTAGTCGTAGCGGGAGGGCCGATACGCAGTATTTT.

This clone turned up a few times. CDR3 DNA sequence: TGTGCCAGCAGCTTAGGGGGGAGTGTCTACAATGAGCAGTTCTTC. It specifies CASSLGGSVYNEQFF. The rearrangement joins TRBV7-7 to TRBJ2-1; the D gene could be TRBD1 or TRBD2 (5 bases each). With 1 base removed from V and 3 bases from J, the gap between germline ends came to 10 bases. CDR1 and CDR2 (germline): SSHAT, FNYEAQ (reference sequence). CDR3 length: 15 amino acids.

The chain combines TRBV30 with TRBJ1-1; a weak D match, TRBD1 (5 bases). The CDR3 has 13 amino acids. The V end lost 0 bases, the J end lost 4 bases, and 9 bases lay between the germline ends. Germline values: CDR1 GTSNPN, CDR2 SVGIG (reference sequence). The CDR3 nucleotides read TGTGCCTGGAGTGTTGGGGACGGCACTGAAGCTTTCTTT. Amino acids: CAWSVGDGTEAFF.

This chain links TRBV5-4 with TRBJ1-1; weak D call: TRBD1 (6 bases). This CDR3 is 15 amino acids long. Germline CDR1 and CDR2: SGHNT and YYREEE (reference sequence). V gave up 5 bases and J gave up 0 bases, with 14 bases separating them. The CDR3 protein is CASRDAGHLNTEAFF. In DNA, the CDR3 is TGTGCCAGCAGGGATGCGGGACACCTGAACACTGAAGCTTTCTTT.

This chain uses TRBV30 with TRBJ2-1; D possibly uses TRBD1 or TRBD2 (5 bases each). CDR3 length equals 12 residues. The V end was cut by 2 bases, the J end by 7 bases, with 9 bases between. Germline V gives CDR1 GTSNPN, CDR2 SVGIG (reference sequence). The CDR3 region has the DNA TGTGCCTGGAGTATGGGGGTTAATGAGCAGTTCTTC. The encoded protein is CAWSMGVNEQFF.

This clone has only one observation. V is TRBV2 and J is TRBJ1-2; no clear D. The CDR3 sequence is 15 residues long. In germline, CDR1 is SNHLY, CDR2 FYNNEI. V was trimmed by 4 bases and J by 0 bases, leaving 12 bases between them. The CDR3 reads CASSVRAFTNYGYTF. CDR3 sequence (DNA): TGTGCCAGCAGTGTTCGGGCGTTTACTAACTATGGCTACACCTTC.

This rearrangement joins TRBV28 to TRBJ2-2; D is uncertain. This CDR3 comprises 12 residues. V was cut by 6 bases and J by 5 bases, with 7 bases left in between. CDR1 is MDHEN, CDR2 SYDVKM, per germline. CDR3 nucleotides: TGTGCCAGCAGATTGACGACCGGGGAGCTGTTTTTT. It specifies CASRLTTGELFF.

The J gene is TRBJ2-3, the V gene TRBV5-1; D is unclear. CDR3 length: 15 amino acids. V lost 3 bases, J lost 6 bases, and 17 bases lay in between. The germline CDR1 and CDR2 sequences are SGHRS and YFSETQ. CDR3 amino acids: CASSSIQPVSDTQYF. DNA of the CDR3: TGCGCCAGCAGCTCGATTCAACCGGTTTCGGATACGCAGTATTTT.

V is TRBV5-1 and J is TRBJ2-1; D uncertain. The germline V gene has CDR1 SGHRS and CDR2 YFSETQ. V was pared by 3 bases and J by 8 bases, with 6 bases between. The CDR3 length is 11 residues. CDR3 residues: CASSSEYEQFF. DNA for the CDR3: TGCGCCAGCAGCTCCGAGTATGAGCAGTTCTTC.

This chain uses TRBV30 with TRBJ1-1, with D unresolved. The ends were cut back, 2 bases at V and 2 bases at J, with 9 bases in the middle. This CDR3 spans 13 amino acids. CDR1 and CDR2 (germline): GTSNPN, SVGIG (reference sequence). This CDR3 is CAWSKTPNTEAFF. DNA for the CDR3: TGTGCCTGGAGTAAGACACCAAACACTGAAGCTTTCTTT.

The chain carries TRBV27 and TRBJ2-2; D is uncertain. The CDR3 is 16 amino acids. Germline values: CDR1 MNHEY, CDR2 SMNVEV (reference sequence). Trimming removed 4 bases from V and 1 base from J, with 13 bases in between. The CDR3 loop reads CASSSQNNMNTGELFF. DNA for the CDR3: TGTGCCAGCAGTTCTCAGAATAACATGAACACCGGGGAGCTGTTTTTT.

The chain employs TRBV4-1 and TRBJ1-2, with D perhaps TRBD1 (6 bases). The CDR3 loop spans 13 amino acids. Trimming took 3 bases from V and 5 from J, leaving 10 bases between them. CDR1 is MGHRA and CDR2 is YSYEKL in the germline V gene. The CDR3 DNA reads TGCGCCAGCAGCCAGGGGGGGGCTTATGGCTACACCTTC. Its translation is CASSQGGAYGYTF.

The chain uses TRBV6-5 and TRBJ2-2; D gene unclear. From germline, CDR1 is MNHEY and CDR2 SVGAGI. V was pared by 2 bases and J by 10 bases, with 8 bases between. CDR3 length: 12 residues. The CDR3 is CASSYRSEELFF. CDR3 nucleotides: TGTGCCAGCAGTTACAGGTCTGAGGAGCTGTTTTTT.

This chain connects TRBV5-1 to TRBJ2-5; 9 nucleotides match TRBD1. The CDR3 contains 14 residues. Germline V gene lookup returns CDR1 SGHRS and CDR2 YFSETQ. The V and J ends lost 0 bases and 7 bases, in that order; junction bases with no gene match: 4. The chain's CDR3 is CASSLGDRDTTQYF. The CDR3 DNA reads TGCGCCAGCAGCTTGGGGGACAGGGATACGACCCAGTACTTC.